These 18 T cell receptor beta chains share one sample of origin, sequenced in a study of post-analysis software for immune sequencing data. Study findings and constraints: When patients were compared with controls, 4 or 5 TRBV segments were more frequent, TRBV5-6, TRBV5-1 and TRBV20-1 among them.

Included in the TCR beta cDNA libraries were unique molecular identifiers. Each CDR3 protein is one row after TCRdb ran MiXCR on the PCR reads. Of about 500,000 distinct CDR3 sequences listed, approximately 45% are singletons. These receptors' antigens are unknown. The specimen was blood. The receptor set was obtained from a girl aged 10-17 years with multiple sclerosis.

The V and J genes are TRBV4-3 and TRBJ2-1; the match to TRBD1 covers 7 bases. The J segment lost 4 bases and the V segment lost 3 bases, leaving 6 bases of the junction unmatched. The CDR3 spans 15 residues. Germline CDR1 is LGHNA and CDR2 is YSLEER. CDR3 coding DNA: TGCGCCAGCAGCCACCGACAGGGTGGGTACAATGAGCAGTTCTTC. It specifies CASSHRQGGYNEQFF.

J is TRBJ2-3 and V is TRBV29-1, with D perhaps matching TRBD1 (5 bases). The germline V and J ends were trimmed by 2 bases and 1 base, with 13 bases remaining between them. This CDR3 region has 15 residues. Germline V CDR1 and CDR2: SQVTM, ANQGSEA. CDR3: CSVESRGAGTDTQYF. The CDR3 bases are TGCAGCGTTGAATCAAGGGGCGCGGGCACAGATACGCAGTATTTT.

Turning to this clonotype: A read error may account for a junction end that differs from germline. The J gene is TRBJ1-1, the V gene TRBV6-1, with 7 bases identical to TRBD1. Germline V gives CDR1 MNHNS, CDR2 SASEGT. The CDR3 runs 15 residues. The CDR3, as DNA: TGTGTCAGCAGTGAAGCTCAGGGGGAGGGGGCTGAAGCTTTCTTT. Translated, it gives CVSSEAQGEGAEAFF.

This clonotype has only a few counts. The chain recombines TRBV28 with TRBJ2-2, with 11 bases lining up with TRBD2. The germline gives CDR1 MDHEN, CDR2 SYDVKM. The ends lost 6 bases at V and 5 bases at J; junction bases unmatched: 8. This CDR3 region has 16 residues. In DNA, the CDR3 is TGTGCCAGCAGGCCCGGGACTAGCGGAGAAACCGGGGAGCTGTTTTTT. Its protein product is CASRPGTSGETGELFF.

This clonotype came up a few times. The chain combines TRBV28 with TRBJ2-5; TRBD2 agrees at 14 bases. This CDR3 is built from 18 residues. The V gene's germline CDR1 is MDHEN and CDR2 SYDVKM. Trimming took 2 bases from V and 5 from J; bases not matched to a gene: 10. CDR3 nucleotide sequence: TGTGCCAGCAGTTTAATGGGACTAGCGGGAGTGGATCGGGAGACCCAGTACTTC. It encodes CASSLMGLAGVDRETQYF.

The table lists this clonotype with a few counts. The chain employs TRBV5-1 and TRBJ2-1, with 7 bases that match TRBD1. V was clipped by 0 bases and J by 6 bases; unmatched bases: 3. In germline, CDR1 is SGHRS, CDR2 YFSETQ. The CDR3 runs to 14 residues. The CDR3 region has the DNA TGCGCCAGCAGCTTGGAAGGGGGCCGCAATGAGCAGTTCTTC. Encoded protein: CASSLEGGRNEQFF. Using reference TRBV5-1 and TRBJ2-1 for the parts outside the CDR3, the full variable domain is KAGVTQTPRYLIKTRGQQVTLSCSPISGHRSVSWYQQTPGQGLQFLFEYFSETQRNKGNFPGRFSGRQFSNSRSEMNVSTLELGDSALYLCASSLEGGRNEQFFGPGTRLTVL.

The J gene is TRBJ1-5, the V gene TRBV7-8; D is undetermined. From germline, CDR1 is SGHVS and CDR2 FQNEAQ. This CDR3 has 16 residues. V was cut by 1 base and J by 4 bases, with 14 bases left in between. Here the CDR3 reads CASSLELRQVNQPQHF. The CDR3 region has the DNA TGTGCCAGCAGCTTAGAATTGAGGCAGGTTAATCAGCCCCAGCATTTT. The full variable domain, in which reference TRBV7-8 and TRBJ1-5 provide the parts outside the CDR3, is GAGVSQSPRYKVAKRGQDVALRCDPISGHVSLFWYQQALGQGPEFLTYFQNEAQLDKSGLPSDRFFAERPEGSVSTLKIQRTQQEDSAVYLCASSLELRQVNQPQHFGDGTRLSIL.

This clonotype was counted only a few times. The gene calls are TRBV28 and TRBJ2-1; perhaps D is TRBD1 or TRBD2 (5 bases each). V lost 3 bases and J lost 7, with 7 bases in between. This CDR3 has 12 residues. Germline CDR1 MDHEN, CDR2 SYDVKM. CDR3 protein: CASSFWGNEQFF. DNA of the CDR3: TGTGCCAGCAGTTTTTGGGGGAATGAGCAGTTCTTC.

This clonotype was recorded many times. The chain employs TRBV2 and TRBJ2-7, with 11 nucleotides matching TRBD1. The J segment lost 0 bases and the V segment lost 8 bases, leaving 0 bases of the junction unmatched. The CDR3 has 13 amino acids. CDR1 is SNHLY, CDR2 FYNNEI, per germline. The CDR3 loop reads CASGQGASYEQYF. CDR3 coding DNA: TGTGCCAGCGGACAGGGGGCCTCCTACGAGCAGTACTTC.

A remark on this clonotype: This sequence may be a read error, since a much larger clone differs from it by one base. The chain uses TRBV12-3 or TRBV12-4 and TRBJ2-7, with TRBD2 matching over 8 bases. The CDR3 has 17 residues. CDR3 nucleotides: TGTGCCAGCAGTTTACCTCGGACTAGCAGAAGCTCCTACGGGCAGTACTTC. Protein: CASSLPRTSRSSYGQYF.

In this sample, this clonotype turned up once. The chain has TRBV7-2 and TRBJ1-4, with 7 bases lining up with TRBD1. This CDR3 comprises 15 residues. Germline V gene lookup returns CDR1 SGHTA and CDR2 FQGNSA. V was clipped by 0 bases and J by 5 bases; unmatched bases: 3. The CDR3 sequence is CASSLADRLNEKLFF. As DNA, the CDR3 is TGTGCCAGCAGCTTAGCGGACAGGCTGAATGAAAAACTGTTTTTT.

Many counts were recorded for this clonotype. This chain joins TRBV5-1 and TRBJ2-3; D gene ambiguous. The V gene lost 0 bases and the J gene lost 0 bases, with 8 bases spanning the gap. From germline, CDR1 is SGHRS and CDR2 YFSETQ. The CDR3 totals 15 residues. CDR3 coding DNA: TGCGCCAGCAGCTTGGGAAGTAGTAGCACAGATACGCAGTATTTT. Translating it yields CASSLGSSSTDTQYF. The entire variable domain, with the rest obtained from reference TRBV5-1 and TRBJ2-3, is as follows: KAGVTQTPRYLIKTRGQQVTLSCSPISGHRSVSWYQQTPGQGLQFLFEYFSETQRNKGNFPGRFSGRQFSNSRSEMNVSTLELGDSALYLCASSLGSSSTDTQYFGPGTRLTVL.

This clonotype occurred a few times. The chain recombines TRBV20-1 with TRBJ2-7, with TRBD2 identical over 16 bases. There are 16 residues in the CDR3. Per the germline V gene, CDR1 is DFQATT and CDR2 is SNEGSKA (reference sequence). V shed 3 bases, J shed 0 bases, and the junction held 2 bases outside the gene matches. This chain's CDR3 is CSARGLAGGYSYEQYF. The CDR3 DNA reads as TGCAGTGCTAGGGGACTAGCGGGAGGGTACTCCTACGAGCAGTACTTC.

The chain carries TRBV12-3 or TRBV12-4 and TRBJ1-1; D gene uncertain. There are 14 residues in the CDR3. V was trimmed by 3 bases and J by 1 base, leaving 9 bases between them. The CDR3 DNA follows: TGTGCCAGCAGTTTCGGCAGGCGGAACACTGAAGCTTTCTTT. Its translation is CASSFGRRNTEAFF.

The table lists this clonotype with a few counts. The V call is TRBV5-6, the J call TRBJ2-1; D could derive from TRBD1 or TRBD2 (5 bases each). V was pared by 0 bases and J by 9 bases, with 16 bases between. Per germline, CDR1 SGHDT and CDR2 YYEEEE. This CDR3 contains 15 residues. The CDR3 spells CASSLGVAFGGEQFF. DNA for the CDR3: TGTGCCAGCAGCTTGGGGGTAGCGTTTGGGGGTGAGCAGTTCTTC.

The chain employs TRBV5-1 and TRBJ2-6; possibly TRBD1 for D (6 bases). The germline V and J ends were trimmed by 0 bases and 1 base, with 20 bases remaining between them. This CDR3 has 20 amino acids. Germline assignment: CDR1 SGHRS and CDR2 YFSETQ. This CDR3 reads CASSLGLRDRLRSGANVLTF. CDR3 nucleotides: TGCGCCAGCAGCTTGGGGCTACGTGACAGGTTGAGGTCTGGGGCCAACGTCCTGACTTTC.

This sequence joins TRBV20-1 and TRBJ2-4; 8 bases fit TRBD1. The J call is uncertain, as TRBJ2-7 better fits the DNA end. The germline V gene encodes CDR1 DFQATT and CDR2 SNEGSKA (reference sequence). This CDR3 comprises 13 residues. The CDR3 sequence: CSARDRETYEQYF. The DNA for the CDR3 is TGCAGTGCTAGGGACAGGGAAACCTACGAGCAGTACTTC.

V gene TRBV7-9 combines with J gene TRBJ1-1; no clear D. This CDR3 is built from 13 residues. V was trimmed by 3 bases and J by 1 base, leaving 6 bases between them. Germline assignment: CDR1 SEHNR and CDR2 FQNEAQ (reference sequence). Written as DNA, the CDR3 is TGTGCCAGCAGCTTCGGCAAGAACACTGAAGCTTTCTTT. Protein sequence: CASSFGKNTEAFF.